This entry lists 3 T cell receptor beta chains sequenced from one sample in a study of graft-versus-host responses after intestinal transplantation. Their target antigens are unknown. Clones were read by immunoSEQ multiplex PCR, and TCRdb kept only the in-frame ones, dropping some. The sample yields around 110,000 clones, around nine tenths seen once. The source was unstimulated CD4+ T cells sorted from spleen or lymph node cells, collected before intestinal transplant. All receptors come from a human donor who received an intestinal transplant.

The chain's CDR3 is CASSPGQVGGYGYTF. CDR3 nucleotide sequence: TGTGCCAGCAGCCCCGGACAGGTGGGGGGCTATGGCTACACCTTC. This chain links TRBV9 with TRBJ1-2, with 7 bases that match TRBD1. The ends lost 4 bases at V and 4 bases at J; junction bases unmatched: 10. The CDR3 contains 15 residues. Germline lookup yields CDR1 SGDLS and CDR2 YYNGEE.

V and J are TRBV5-1 and TRBJ2-3, with 8 bases matching TRBD2. With V trimmed by 1 base and J by 0 bases, 4 bases remained unmatched. The germline gives CDR1 SGHRS, CDR2 YFSETQ. This CDR3 has 16 amino acids. The CDR3 DNA reads TGCGCCAGCAGCTTGAGGGCTAGCGGGAGCACAGATACGCAGTATTTT. Residues: CASSLRASGSTDTQYF.

This clone appeared once. The V and J genes are TRBV7-2 and TRBJ1-5, with a weak D call TRBD1 (5 bases). CDR1 SGHTA and CDR2 FQGNSA come from the germline V gene. This CDR3 contains 14 residues. The V end was cut by 3 bases, the J end by 1 base, with 7 bases between. The CDR3 sequence: CASSLAGSNQPQHF. The CDR3 nucleotides are TGTGCCAGCAGCTTGGCAGGGAGCAATCAGCCCCAGCATTTT.